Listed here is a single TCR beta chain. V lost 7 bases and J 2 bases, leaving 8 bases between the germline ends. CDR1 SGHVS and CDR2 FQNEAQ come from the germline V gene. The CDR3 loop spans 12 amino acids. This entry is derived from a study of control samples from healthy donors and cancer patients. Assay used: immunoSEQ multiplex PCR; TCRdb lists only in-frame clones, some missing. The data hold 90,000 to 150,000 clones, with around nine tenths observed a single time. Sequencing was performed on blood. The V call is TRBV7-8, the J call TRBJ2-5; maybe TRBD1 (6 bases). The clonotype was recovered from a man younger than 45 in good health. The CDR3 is CASTGVQETQYF. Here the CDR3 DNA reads TGTGCCAGCACAGGGGTTCAAGAGACCCAGTACTTC.